This T cell receptor beta chain was sequenced during a study of T cell repertoires in ileal Crohn's disease. Study information: Operated complications were stricturing disease (roughly 61%) and penetrating disease (approximately 39%). Postoperative therapy was given to about half: 11 thiopurines, roughly 20 anti-TNF agents. Study-wide findings and caveats: High-frequency clones were more common in sorted CD8 than CD4 cells. Clonality above 26.8% at surgery always came with endoscopic recurrence.

Details on this clone: Its target is not known.

Germline CDR1 and CDR2: MNHNS and SASEGT. V lost 1 base and J lost 1, with 5 bases in between. The length of the CDR3 is 15 residues. Using immunoSEQ multiplex PCR, the repertoire was profiled, and TCRdb retains in-frame clones only, with some absent. The data show roughly 29,000 clones, with 80% seen just once and around 17% held by the top ten. This sequence joins TRBV6-1 and TRBJ2-6; D is ambiguous. The clonotype originates from an adult with Crohn's disease. The sample was ileal tissue. For the CDR3, the DNA is TGTGCCAGCAGTGAAGTAATGTCTGGGGCCAACGTCCTGACTTTC. Translating gives CASSEVMSGANVLTF.